These 31 T cell receptor beta chains originate from one sample sequenced in a study of neurological immune-mediated disorders. Time point indicated: longitudinal time-point 1 (baseline). A single record per CDR3 protein comes from TCRdb applying MiXCR to the 5' RACE reads. Here the sample spans approximately 49,000 distinct CDR3 sequences, 9% to 10% being singletons. Material for sequencing was PBMCs. Receptors were obtained from a middle-aged woman in good health.

Many counts were recorded for this clonotype. CDR3 bases: TGTGCCAGCAGTTTAAATATAGGGCACGAAGAGACCCAGTACTTC. It specifies CASSLNIGHEETQYF. The chain couples TRBV12-3 or TRBV12-4 to TRBJ2-5; D gene unclear. The V end lost 2 bases, the J end lost 3 bases, and 13 bases lay between the germline ends. The CDR3 spans 15 residues.

The sample holds many counts of this clonotype. This chain connects TRBV20-1 to TRBJ2-5; TRBD1 aligns across 7 bases. The V and J ends lost 3 bases and 7 bases, in that order; junction bases with no gene match: 5. The germline V gene has CDR1 DFQATT and CDR2 SNEGSKA (reference sequence). The CDR3 extends over 12 amino acids. The CDR3 coding sequence is TGCAGTGCTAGCAGGGGGTCGGGGACCCAGTACTTC. As protein: CSASRGSGTQYF.

This clonotype was found many times. The chain joins TRBV6-2 or TRBV6-3 to TRBJ1-2; the D is unclear. V lost 6 bases and J 6 bases, leaving 14 bases between the germline ends. Germline lookup yields CDR1 MNHEY and CDR2 SVGEGT. CDR3 length equals 13 residues. CDR3 nucleotides: TGTGCCAGCAGCCCTGCCTTCCGGGATGGCTACACCTTC. It yields the protein CASSPAFRDGYTF.

At least ten counts were recorded for this clonotype. The rearrangement uses TRBV20-1 and TRBJ2-7; 9 bases align to TRBD2. The length of the CDR3 is 15 residues. Looked up from germline, CDR1 is DFQATT and CDR2 is SNEGSKA (reference sequence). Trimming cost V 2 bases and J 5 bases; bases outside gene matches: 10. DNA for the CDR3: TGCAGTGCTAGACCCCCGGGACTAGCTCACAACGAGCAGTACTTC. This gives the protein CSARPPGLAHNEQYF.

This clonotype was recorded many times. The chain links TRBV7-2 to TRBJ2-7; 9 bases line up with TRBD2. The germline V gene encodes CDR1 SGHTA and CDR2 FQGNSA. V was pared by 1 base and J by 1 base, with 2 bases of the junction left unmatched. The CDR3 is 15 residues long. CDR3 DNA: TGTGCCAGCAGCTTAGTGGCGGGGGGGTCCTACGAGCAGTACTTC. Residues: CASSLVAGGSYEQYF.

In its sample, this clonotype was seen many times. The chain links TRBV5-6 to TRBJ2-7; 16 bases fit TRBD2. The CDR3 is made up of 21 amino acids. Germline CDR1 and CDR2: SGHDT and YYEEEE. V lost 3 bases, J lost 4 bases, and 19 bases stayed unmatched. The CDR3 is CASSWGTSGGASLSNLYEQYF. CDR3 DNA: TGTGCCAGCAGCTGGGGGACTAGCGGGGGGGCGTCCCTCAGTAATCTGTACGAGCAGTACTTC.

The table lists this clonotype with many counts. V is TRBV7-2 and J is TRBJ1-1; D gene ambiguous. Germline V gene sequence: CDR1 SGHTA, CDR2 FQGNSA. Trimming took off 3 bases at V and 4 bases at J, with 12 bases between the two ends. The CDR3 runs to 14 residues. CDR3 sequence (DNA): TGTGCCAGCAGCTTCGTTAGTTCCGGCACTGAAGCTTTCTTT. It translates to CASSFVSSGTEAFF.

This clonotype was seen ten or more times. V is TRBV4-3 and J is TRBJ2-1; the match to TRBD1 covers 7 bases. The germline V gene has CDR1 LGHNA and CDR2 YSLEER. This CDR3 region has 15 residues. Losses at the gene ends were 2 bases for V and 4 bases for J; bases not matched to a gene: 5. This CDR3 reads CASSQSGGFYNEQFF. CDR3 nucleotides: TGCGCCAGCAGCCAATCAGGGGGTTTTTACAATGAGCAGTTCTTC.

This clonotype was seen ten or more times. The rearrangement links TRBV6-6 to TRBJ1-6, with 8 bases matching TRBD1. The CDR3 has 15 residues. Per the germline V gene, CDR1 is MNHNY and CDR2 is SVGAGI (reference sequence). With V trimmed by 0 bases and J by 10 bases, 5 bases remained unmatched. The CDR3 sequence: CASSYSDRAGSPLHF. Written as DNA, the CDR3 is TGTGCCAGCAGTTACTCGGACAGGGCTGGCTCACCCCTCCACTTT.

This clonotype was counted at least ten times. CDR3 loop: CASSPQGAINTEAFF. The CDR3 DNA follows: TGCGCCAGCAGCCCCCAGGGGGCTATTAACACTGAAGCTTTCTTT. V and J are TRBV5-1 and TRBJ1-1; TRBD1 agrees at 8 bases. Germline CDR1 is SGHRS and CDR2 is YFSETQ. The CDR3 is 15 amino acids. V dropped 4 bases and J dropped 2; count of bases not matched to a gene: 7.

The table lists this clonotype with many counts. The CDR3 coding sequence is TGTGCCATCAGGGGATGGGGGGTTACGAACACTGAAGCTTTCTTT. Its protein product is CAIRGWGVTNTEAFF. This sequence joins TRBV6-2 or TRBV6-3 and TRBJ1-1; weak D call: TRBD1 (6 bases). Trimming shortened V by 10 bases and J by 1 base, and 19 bases separated the two germline ends. The CDR3 runs 15 residues. CDR1 and CDR2 (germline): MNHEY, SVGEGT.

This clonotype was recorded at least ten times. The rearrangement joins TRBV14 to TRBJ1-2; weak D call: TRBD1 (5 bases). Germline assignment: CDR1 SGHDN and CDR2 FVKESK. This CDR3 contains 17 residues. The V end was cut by 5 bases, the J end by 0 bases, with 19 bases between. Written as DNA, the CDR3 is TGTGCCAGCAGCATGGGGGGTGACAGCCGTGCTAACTATGGCTACACCTTC. This gives the protein CASSMGGDSRANYGYTF.

The table lists this clonotype with many counts. The genes are TRBV7-2 and TRBJ2-2, with 9 bases fitting TRBD1. V lost 0 bases and J lost 6; bases outside the gene matches: 5. CDR1 and CDR2 (germline): SGHTA, FQGNSA. This CDR3 contains 16 residues. The CDR3 bases are TGTGCCAGCAGCTTAGCGTACAGGGGGCGCGCCGGGGAGCTGTTTTTT. The encoded protein is CASSLAYRGRAGELFF. Full variable domain (missing parts from reference TRBV7-2 and TRBJ2-2): GAGVSQSPSNKVTEKGKDVELRCDPISGHTALYWYRQSLGQGLEFLIYFQGNSAPDKSGLPSDRFSAERTGGSVSTLTIQRTQQEDSAVYLCASSLAYRGRAGELFFGEGSRLTVL.

At least ten counts were recorded for this clonotype. This rearrangement joins TRBV12-3 or TRBV12-4 to TRBJ2-1, with a possible D match to TRBD2 (5 bases). The V and J ends lost 6 bases and 2 bases respectively, with 8 bases between them. The CDR3 runs 13 residues. CDR3 loop: CASRAGTYNEQFF. The CDR3 DNA is TGTGCCAGCAGGGCCGGGACCTACAATGAGCAGTTCTTC.

The sample holds many counts of this clonotype. The gene calls are TRBV20-1 and TRBJ2-7, with TRBD1 matching over 10 bases. The CDR3 loop spans 14 amino acids. Germline V gene lookup returns CDR1 DFQATT and CDR2 SNEGSKA (reference sequence). Unmatched junction bases numbered 7, after V lost 4 bases and J lost 4 bases. CDR3 loop: CSATRTGGSYEQYF. CDR3 DNA: TGCAGTGCTACCCGGACAGGGGGATCTTACGAGCAGTACTTC.

There are a few counts of this clonotype. The chain carries TRBV29-1 and TRBJ1-4, with 10 bases aligning to TRBD1. The CDR3 has 14 residues. CDR1 is SQVTM, CDR2 ANQGSEA, per germline. The trim removed 4 bases at V and 11 bases at J, leaving 10 bases unmatched. The CDR3 here is CSVGDRGPWGKLFF. CDR3 sequence (DNA): TGCAGCGTTGGGGACAGGGGACCTTGGGGGAAACTGTTTTTT.

This clonotype was seen ten or more times. The gene calls are TRBV5-6 and TRBJ2-1; TRBD2 matches 8 bases. The CDR3 has 15 amino acids. CDR1 and CDR2 (germline): SGHDT, YYEEEE. Trimming at V came to 1 base and at J to 6 bases, leaving 6 bases not matched to a gene. CDR3 nucleotide sequence: TGTGCCAGCAGCTTGCTCGGGAGGGCCCCCAATGAGCAGTTCTTC. It yields the protein CASSLLGRAPNEQFF. Looking up the rest from reference TRBV5-6 and TRBJ2-1 gives the full variable domain: DAGVTQSPTHLIKTRGQQVTLRCSPKSGHDTVSWYQQALGQGPQFIFQYYEEEERQRGNFPDRFSGHQFPNYSSELNVNALLLGDSALYLCASSLLGRAPNEQFFGPGTRLTVL.

This clonotype was recorded many times. The J gene is TRBJ2-1, the V gene TRBV21-1; TRBD2 is the table's D call and was not checked against the DNA. TRBV21-1 is shown as a pseudogene. The CDR3 sequence is 19 residues long. This CDR3 reads CASSKGGTSGRGSDNEQFF. In DNA, the CDR3 is TGTGCCAGCAGCAAAGGGGGTACTAGCGGGAGAGGTAGCGACAATGAGCAGTTCTTC.

In this sample, this clonotype turned up many times. J is TRBJ1-1 and V is TRBV10-3; 7 bases line up with TRBD1. V lost 4 bases, J lost 6 bases, and 8 bases stayed unmatched. Germline assignment: CDR1 ENHRY and CDR2 SYGVKD. This CDR3 region has 14 residues. The DNA of the CDR3 is TGTGCCATCAGTGTCGACAGGGAGTGGGCTGAAGCTTTCTTT. This encodes CAISVDREWAEAFF.

In its sample, this clonotype was seen many times. The chain uses TRBV6-2 or TRBV6-3 and TRBJ2-7; D not certain. CDR3 length: 12 amino acids. Per germline, CDR1 MNHEY and CDR2 SVGEGT. Trimming stripped 0 bases from V and 5 bases from J, with 5 bases between. The CDR3 DNA follows: TGTGCCAGCAGTTACTCGCCCCACGAGCAGTACTTC. It codes for CASSYSPHEQYF.

This clonotype was seen at least ten times. The CDR3 coding sequence is TGTGCCAGCAGCTCGACGACCCTCAGGGGCGGCACCGGGGAGCTGTTTTTT. The encoded protein is CASSSTTLRGGTGELFF. The chain carries TRBV13 and TRBJ2-2; a possible D gene is TRBD1 (6 bases). This CDR3 contains 17 residues. CDR1 and CDR2 from the germline V gene are PRHDT and FYEKMQ (reference sequence). V was trimmed by 4 bases and J by 4 bases, leaving 19 bases between them.

Turning to this clonotype: This clone may be a read error of a much larger clone one base away. This chain connects TRBV25-1 to TRBJ2-1; 8 nucleotides match TRBD2. CDR1 MGHDK and CDR2 SYGVNS come from the germline V gene. There are 15 residues in the CDR3. The CDR3 region has the DNA TGTGCCAGCAGTGAATATACGGGAGGGCCAGATGATCAGTTCTTC. It specifies CASSEYTGGPDDQFF.

This clonotype has a count of ten or more. The CDR3 bases are TGTGCCAGCAGCTTCGAGTCGGATACGCAGTATTTT. Translating gives CASSFESDTQYF. The chain combines TRBV5-5 with TRBJ2-3; no clear D gene. Looked up from germline, CDR1 is SGHKS and CDR2 is YYEKEE (reference sequence). V shed 2 bases and J shed 6 bases, with 7 bases lying between them. The CDR3 consists of 12 residues.

This clonotype was observed many times. The chain employs TRBV27 and TRBJ1-2; D might be TRBD1 (6 bases). The germline V gene encodes CDR1 MNHEY and CDR2 SMNVEV (reference sequence). The CDR3 totals 14 residues. Trimming shortened V by 4 bases and J by 4 bases, and 13 bases separated the two germline ends. Here the CDR3 DNA reads TGTGCCAGCAGTTGGGGGGGACAAACCTATGGCTACACCTTC. This encodes CASSWGGQTYGYTF.

This clonotype was seen a few times. The chain employs TRBV7-2 and TRBJ2-3; 7 bases match TRBD2. This CDR3 has 18 residues. The germline gives CDR1 SGHTA, CDR2 FQGNSA. J gave up 0 bases and V 0 bases, and 9 bases lay outside the gene matches. The CDR3 DNA sequence: TGTGCCAGCAGCTTAGCCCCCTGGGGGGGACCTAGCACAGATACGCAGTATTTT. Amino acids: CASSLAPWGGPSTDTQYF.

This clonotype has at least ten counts. The rearrangement joins TRBV27 to TRBJ2-4; 9 bases match TRBD1. The germline V gene has CDR1 MNHEY and CDR2 SMNVEV (reference sequence). This CDR3 comprises 15 residues. The V and J ends lost 6 bases and 6 bases, in that order; junction bases with no gene match: 9. The CDR3 sequence: CASRSNRGLTNIQYF. The CDR3, as DNA: TGTGCCAGCAGAAGTAACAGGGGGCTTACAAACATTCAGTACTTC.

This clonotype is medium-sized by share. V and J are TRBV5-1 and TRBJ1-1; D uncertain. This CDR3 spans 17 amino acids. Trimming cost V 4 bases and J 2 bases, with 21 bases left between them. Germline values: CDR1 SGHRS, CDR2 YFSETQ. CDR3 bases: TGCGCCAGCAGCCTCCCCGGGGTCTTTATTCTAAACACTGAAGCTTTCTTT. Translation gives CASSLPGVFILNTEAFF.

By share, this clonotype ranks as medium-sized. The V and J genes are TRBV29-1 and TRBJ2-7, with 9 bases that match TRBD2. Germline trimming cut 7 bases from V and 5 bases from J; bases unmatched to any gene: 12. CDR3 length equals 14 residues. Germline lookup yields CDR1 SQVTM and CDR2 ANQGSEA. CDR3 amino acids: CSAQESSGIDEQYF. The DNA of the CDR3 is TGCAGCGCCCAGGAGTCTAGCGGGATCGACGAGCAGTACTTC.

This clonotype was recorded at least ten times. CDR3 in amino acids: CASSRQGAGYNEQFF. The CDR3 DNA is TGTGCCAGCAGCCGACAGGGGGCGGGATACAATGAGCAGTTCTTC. V gene TRBV14 combines with J gene TRBJ2-1; 10 bases match TRBD1. J lost 4 bases, V lost 4 bases, and 4 bases had no gene match. Germline assignment: CDR1 SGHDN and CDR2 FVKESK. The CDR3 has 15 residues.

Ten or more counts support this clonotype. This rearrangement joins TRBV29-1 to TRBJ2-2; no definite D call. The CDR3 runs to 12 residues. Germline assignment: CDR1 SQVTM and CDR2 ANQGSEA. V was clipped by 6 bases and J by 5 bases, with 10 bases between them. The DNA for the CDR3 is TGCAGCGTCAACACAGTGACCGGGGAGCTGTTTTTT. Its translation: CSVNTVTGELFF.

Many counts were recorded for this clonotype. The chain is built from TRBV5-1 and TRBJ2-1, with D possibly being TRBD2 (6 bases). V gave up 0 bases and J gave up 9 bases, with 16 bases separating them. Germline V gives CDR1 SGHRS, CDR2 YFSETQ. The CDR3 covers 15 residues. CDR3 residues: CASSLAPAGLGEQFF. The CDR3 DNA reads TGCGCCAGCAGCTTGGCTCCCGCGGGATTGGGTGAGCAGTTCTTC. Supplemented by reference TRBV5-1 and TRBJ2-1, the full variable domain reads KAGVTQTPRYLIKTRGQQVTLSCSPISGHRSVSWYQQTPGQGLQFLFEYFSETQRNKGNFPGRFSGRQFSNSRSEMNVSTLELGDSALYLCASSLAPAGLGEQFFGPGTRLTVL.